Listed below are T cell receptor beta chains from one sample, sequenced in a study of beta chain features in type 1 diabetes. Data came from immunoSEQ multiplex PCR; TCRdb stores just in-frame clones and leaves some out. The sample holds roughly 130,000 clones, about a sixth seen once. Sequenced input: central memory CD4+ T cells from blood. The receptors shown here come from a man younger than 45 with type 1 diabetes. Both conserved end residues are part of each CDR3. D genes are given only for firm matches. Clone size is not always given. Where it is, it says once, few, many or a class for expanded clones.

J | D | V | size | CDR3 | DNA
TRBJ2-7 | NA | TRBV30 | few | CAWSRQAPYEQYF | TGTGCCTGGAGTCGACAGGCCCCCTACGAGCAGTACTTC
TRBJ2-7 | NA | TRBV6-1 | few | CASSDRRKKSYEQYF | TGTGCCAGCAGTGATCGGAGGAAGAAATCCTACGAGCAGTACTTC
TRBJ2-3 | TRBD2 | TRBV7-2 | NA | CASSSGLAGGDTQYF | TGTGCCAGCAGCTCGGGACTAGCGGGGGGAGATACGCAGTATTTT
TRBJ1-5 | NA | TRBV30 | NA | CAWSLGTRNQPQHF | TGTGCCTGGAGCCTAGGGACAAGAAATCAGCCCCAGCATTTT
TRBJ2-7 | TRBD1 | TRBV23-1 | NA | CASSHLRTGKTEQYF | TGCGCCAGCAGTCATCTACGGACAGGGAAGACCGAGCAGTACTTC
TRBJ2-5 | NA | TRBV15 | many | CATSSDSQETQYF | TGTGCCACCAGCAGTGACAGTCAAGAGACCCAGTACTTC
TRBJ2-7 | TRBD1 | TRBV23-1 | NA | CASSLSGTGGYEQYF | TGCGCCAGCAGTCTATCTGGGACAGGGGGCTACGAGCAGTACTTC
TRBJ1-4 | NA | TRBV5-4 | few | CASSSQAGGRVNEKLFF | TGTGCCAGCAGCTCCCAGGCGGGAGGGCGGGTTAATGAAAAACTGTTTTTT
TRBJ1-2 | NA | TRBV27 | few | CASSPSGRNYGYTF | TGTGCCAGCAGCCCTAGCGGGAGAAACTATGGCTACACCTTC
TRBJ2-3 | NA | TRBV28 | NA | CASSRRDTQYF | TGTGCCAGCAGTCGTAGGGATACGCAGTATTTT
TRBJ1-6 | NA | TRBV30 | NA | CAWSGGVSYNSPLHF | TGTGCCTGGAGCGGCGGGGTGTCCTATAATTCACCCCTCCACTTT
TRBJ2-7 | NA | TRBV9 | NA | CAADSYEQYF | TGTGCCGCAGACTCCTACGAGCAGTACTTC
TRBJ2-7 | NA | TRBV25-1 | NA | CASRVSGGYEQYF | TGTGCCAGCAGAGTCTCTGGGGGCTACGAGCAGTACTTC
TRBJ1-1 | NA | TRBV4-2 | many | CASSQERGNTEAFF | TGTGCCAGCAGCCAAGAAAGAGGGAACACTGAAGCTTTCTTT
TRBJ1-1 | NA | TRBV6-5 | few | CASSSEGHAKGAFF | TGTGCCAGCAGTTCCGAGGGACACGCTAAGGGAGCTTTCTTT
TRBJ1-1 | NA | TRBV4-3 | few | CASSQVLWDTEAFF | TGCGCCAGCAGCCAAGTATTATGGGACACTGAAGCTTTCTTT
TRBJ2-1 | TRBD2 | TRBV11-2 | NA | CASSPPGLAGSTGEQFF | TGTGCCAGCAGCCCCCCCGGGCTAGCGGGTTCTACAGGAGAGCAGTTCTTC
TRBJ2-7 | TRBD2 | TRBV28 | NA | CASSPNGRGGFSEQYF | TGTGCCAGCAGTCCAAACGGACGGGGGGGATTTTCAGAGCAGTACTTC
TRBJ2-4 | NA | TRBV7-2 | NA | CASSLVWFGSDGGQYF | TGTGCCAGCAGCTTAGTATGGTTCGGTAGCGACGGGGGTCAGTACTTC
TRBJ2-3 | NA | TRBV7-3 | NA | CASSLRFTSTDTQYF | TGTGCCAGCAGCTTACGGTTTACTAGCACAGATACGCAGTATTTT
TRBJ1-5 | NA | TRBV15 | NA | CATSRGSNQPQHF | TGTGCCACCAGCAGAGGCTCGAATCAGCCCCAGCATTTT
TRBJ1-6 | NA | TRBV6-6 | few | CASSREWNSPLHF | TGTGCCAGCTCGAGGGAGTGGAATTCACCCCTCCACTTT
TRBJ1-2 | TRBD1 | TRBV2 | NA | CASSSGGAGSGYTF | TGTGCCAGCAGTTCAGGGGGCGCAGGATCTGGCTACACCTTC
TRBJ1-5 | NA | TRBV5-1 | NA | CASSLDGHSNQPQHF | TGCGCCAGCAGCTTGGACGGGCATAGCAATCAGCCCCAGCATTTT